The 9 T cell receptor beta chains presented below share a single source sample, sequenced in a study of blood T cell repertoires in COVID-19. The table came from immunoSEQ multiplex PCR; TCRdb's copy has only in-frame clones and leaves some out. The sample has some 130,000 clones; approximately 88% are singletons. The sequenced sample consisted of peripheral blood. These receptor sequences come from a woman aged 25-40 years who had recovered from COVID-19.

This clone was counted once. The chain joins TRBV30 to TRBJ1-3; D is ambiguous. The V end was cut by 2 bases, the J end by 2 bases, with 10 bases between. Germline V CDR1 and CDR2: GTSNPN, SVGIG (reference sequence). The CDR3 covers 14 residues. CDR3 loop: CAWSPTRTGNTIYF. Written as DNA, the CDR3 is TGTGCCTGGAGTCCGACAAGAACTGGAAACACCATATATTTT.

The J gene is TRBJ1-4, the V gene TRBV2, with D perhaps TRBD1 (6 bases). V lost 3 bases to trimming and J lost 3 bases, with 11 bases between them. Germline-derived CDR1 and CDR2 are SNHLY and FYNNEI. CDR3 size: 15 residues. The CDR3 DNA is TGTGCCAGCAGTGACTCGGGGGGGCCTAATGAAAAACTGTTTTTT. Protein: CASSDSGGPNEKLFF.

The rearrangement uses TRBV14 and TRBJ2-1, with TRBD2 matching over 13 bases. V lost 3 bases to trimming and J lost 5 bases; unmatched junction nucleotides: 7. Looked up from germline, CDR1 is SGHDN and CDR2 is FVKESK. The CDR3 has 17 amino acids. The CDR3 reads CASSHTSGRAPDNEQFF. CDR3 nucleotide sequence: TGTGCCAGCAGCCACACTAGCGGGAGGGCCCCTGACAATGAGCAGTTCTTC.

J is TRBJ2-7 and V is TRBV14; 11 nucleotides match TRBD1. CDR1 and CDR2 (germline): SGHDN, FVKESK. Unmatched junction bases numbered 7, after V lost 3 bases and J lost 6 bases. The CDR3 runs 15 residues. CDR3 nucleotide sequence: TGTGCCAGCAGCCACCCGGGACAGGGGGTCTCCGAGCAGTACTTC. It encodes CASSHPGQGVSEQYF.

CDR3 sequence (DNA): TGTGCCGCCGGGGGTGTGGAGACCCAGTACTTC. This codes for CAAGGVETQYF. This chain links TRBV24-1 with TRBJ2-5, with a weak D call TRBD2 (6 bases). Germline V gives CDR1 KGHDR, CDR2 SFDVKD. The CDR3 covers 11 residues. V was shortened by 12 bases and J by 5 bases, with 12 bases between the two germline ends.

The J gene is TRBJ2-7, the V gene TRBV27, with 10 bases that match TRBD2. The CDR3 has 15 residues. From germline, CDR1 is MNHEY and CDR2 SMNVEV (reference sequence). The V and J ends lost 0 bases and 3 bases, in that order; junction bases with no gene match: 2. CDR3 protein: CASSLSASGSYEQYF. The CDR3 nucleotides read TGTGCCAGCAGTTTATCTGCTAGCGGGAGCTACGAGCAGTACTTC.

This clone occurred once. V is TRBV3-1 (or the pseudogene TRBV3-2) and J is TRBJ2-7; 10 bases agree with TRBD2. Germline V gives CDR1 LGHDT, CDR2 YNNKEL (reference sequence). Germline trimming cut 1 base from V and 3 bases from J; bases unmatched to any gene: 3. This CDR3 is built from 15 residues. The chain's CDR3 is CASSQGLAGLYEQYF. The CDR3 bases are TGTGCCAGCAGCCAAGGACTAGCGGGCCTCTACGAGCAGTACTTC.

The chain combines TRBV9 with TRBJ1-2, with TRBD1 matching 7 bases. From germline, CDR1 is SGDLS and CDR2 YYNGEE. V shed 3 bases and J 2 bases; nucleotides not matched to a gene: 10. The CDR3 is made up of 16 amino acids. CDR3 residues: CASSDTGTDNNYGYTF. The DNA of the CDR3 is TGTGCCAGCAGCGATACCGGGACAGACAACAACTATGGCTACACCTTC.

This chain joins TRBV6-4 and TRBJ2-3; tentative D call: TRBD1 (6 bases). This CDR3 is 14 amino acids long. Per germline, CDR1 MRHNA and CDR2 SNTAGT. Between the trimmed V and J ends, which lost 6 bases and 6 bases, there was a span of 16 bases. CDR3 amino acids: CASSEQGETDTQYF. CDR3 sequence (DNA): TGTGCCAGCAGCGAACAGGGAGAGACTGATACGCAGTATTTT.